This T cell receptor beta chain came from a study of breast tumors, draining lymph nodes, adjacent tissues. The germline CDR1 and CDR2 sequences are DFQATT and SNEGSKA (reference sequence). This CDR3 is built from 14 residues. Trimming took off 3 bases at V and 0 bases at J, with 9 bases between the two ends. The count of this clonotype is one. The antigen remains undetermined. Findings and caveats of the study: Tumors had less TCR diversity than lymph nodes, more than nontumor tissue.

Samples came from axillary lymph nodes draining the breast cancer. From the multiplex PCR reads, TCRdb called clonotypes with MiXCR, one entry per CDR3 protein. The table lists 200,000 to 250,000 distinct CDR3 sequences, under 40% of them singletons. J is TRBJ1-3 and V is TRBV20-1; D is unclear. The clonotype comes from a female donor with breast cancer. Some clones in this sample may be carry-over from other donors' samples. Material: axillary lymph node tissue. CDR3 DNA sequence: TGCAGTGCTAGCCCACAGAGCTCTGGAAACACCATATATTTT. Protein sequence: CSASPQSSGNTIYF.